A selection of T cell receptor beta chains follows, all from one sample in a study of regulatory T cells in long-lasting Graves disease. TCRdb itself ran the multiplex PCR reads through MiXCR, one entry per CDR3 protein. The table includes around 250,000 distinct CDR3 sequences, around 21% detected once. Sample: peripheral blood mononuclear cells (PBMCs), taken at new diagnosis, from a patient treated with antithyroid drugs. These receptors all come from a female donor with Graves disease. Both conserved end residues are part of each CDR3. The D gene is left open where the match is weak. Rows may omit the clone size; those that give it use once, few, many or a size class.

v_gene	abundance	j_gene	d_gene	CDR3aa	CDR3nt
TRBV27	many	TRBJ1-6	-	CASSFSNSPLHF	TGTGCCAGCAGTTTTAGCAACTCACCCCTCCACTTT
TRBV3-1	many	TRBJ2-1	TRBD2	CASSQGLAGLGEQFF	TGTGCCAGCAGCCAGGGACTAGCGGGACTTGGTGAGCAGTTCTTC
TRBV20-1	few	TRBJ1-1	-	CSASQGLRAFF	TGCAGTGCTAGTCAGGGGTTACGGGCTTTCTTT
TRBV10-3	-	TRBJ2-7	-	CAISESLLGEQYF	TGTGCCATCAGTGAGTCGTTATTGGGGGAGCAGTACTTC
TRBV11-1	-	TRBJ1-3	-	CASSQEGGSSGNTIYF	TGTGCCAGCAGCCAAGAGGGCGGAAGCTCTGGAAACACCATATATTTT
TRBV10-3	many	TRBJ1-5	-	CAISVADNQPQHF	TGTGCCATCAGTGTGGCAGACAATCAGCCCCAGCATTTT
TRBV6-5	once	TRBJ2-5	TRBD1	CASSYPTGASQETQYF	TGTGCCAGCAGTTACCCCACAGGGGCATCCCAAGAGACCCAGTACTTC
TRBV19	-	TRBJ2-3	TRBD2	CASSASGSDTQYF	TGTGCCAGTAGTGCCAGCGGGAGTGATACGCAGTATTTT
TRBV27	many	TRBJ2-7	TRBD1	CASSLSGWRTGLYEQYF	TGTGCCAGCAGTTTATCGGGGTGGAGGACAGGGCTCTACGAGCAGTACTTC
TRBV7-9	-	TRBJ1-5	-	CASSSFQSNQPQHF	TGTGCCAGCAGCTCGTTTCAGTCGAATCAGCCCCAGCATTTT
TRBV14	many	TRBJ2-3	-	CASSYGFLGDTQYF	TGTGCCAGCAGCTACGGCTTTCTGGGAGATACGCAGTATTTT
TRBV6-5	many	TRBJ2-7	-	CASSYSASAYEQYF	TGTGCCAGCAGTTACTCTGCATCGGCCTACGAGCAGTACTTC
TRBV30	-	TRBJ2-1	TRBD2	CAWTRGTSGSSYNEQFF	TGTGCCTGGACCAGAGGGACTAGCGGGAGCTCCTACAATGAGCAGTTCTTC
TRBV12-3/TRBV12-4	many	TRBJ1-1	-	CASSGQLNTEAFF	TGTGCCAGCAGTGGCCAGTTGAACACTGAAGCTTTCTTT
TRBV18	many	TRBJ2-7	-	CASSHNYEQYF	TGTGCCAGCTCACACAACTACGAGCAGTACTTC